This is a list of T cell receptor beta chains from one sample in a study. One entry per CDR3 protein results from TCRdb running MiXCR on the 5' RACE reads. The sample contains under 60,000 distinct CDR3 sequences, roughly 30% of which appear only once. The material sequenced was naive CD4+ T cells sorted from blood. The receptors derive from a female donor with breast cancer. Each CDR3 is given with its conserved first and last residue. D genes are given only for firm matches. Not all rows give a size; the values are once, few, many and, for expanded clones, a class.

j_call,clone_size,v_call,d_call,cdr3_aa,cdr3_nt
TRBJ1-1,few,TRBV7-6,TRBD1,CASSLGGTGRNTEAFF,TGTGCCAGCAGCTTAGGGGGGACAGGAAGGAACACTGAAGCTTTCTTT
TRBJ1-5,few,TRBV20-1,TRBD1,CSASGGGQDSWGNQPQHF,TGCAGTGCATCAGGGGGGGGACAGGATAGTTGGGGCAATCAGCCCCAGCATTTT
TRBJ1-1,-,TRBV12-3/TRBV12-4,-,CASSLVWENTEAFF,TGTGCCAGCAGTTTAGTGTGGGAGAACACTGAAGCTTTCTTT
TRBJ2-2,-,TRBV7-3,TRBD1,CASSSRGQGSGELFF,TGTGCCAGCAGCTCACGGGGACAGGGTTCCGGGGAGCTGTTTTTT
TRBJ1-1,-,TRBV10-3,-,CATAMGGMNTEAFF,TGTGCCACTGCTATGGGGGGGATGAACACTGAAGCTTTCTTT
TRBJ2-1,few,TRBV6-4,-,CASSDLFGGFNEQFF,TGTGCCAGCAGTGACCTTTTCGGGGGATTCAATGAGCAGTTCTTC
TRBJ2-4,-,TRBV28,-,CASSLFPSRVNIQYF,TGTGCCAGCAGTTTATTCCCCAGCAGGGTAAACATTCAGTACTTC
TRBJ2-1,-,TRBV7-2,-,CASSLVNRLRIYNEQFF,TGTGCCAGCAGCTTAGTTAATCGTTTACGGATTTACAATGAGCAGTTCTTC
TRBJ2-3,medium-sized,TRBV12-3/TRBV12-4,-,CASSRNNADTQYF,TGTGCCAGCAGCCGAAACAACGCAGATACGCAGTATTTT
TRBJ2-1,-,TRBV4-3,TRBD2,CASSQSGLAGEQFF,TGCGCCAGCAGCCAATCTGGACTAGCGGGTGAGCAGTTCTTC
TRBJ1-2,few,TRBV9,-,CASSSGIAEGGYTF,TGTGCCAGCAGCTCCGGGATTGCTGAGGGTGGCTACACCTTC
TRBJ2-2,few,TRBV6-6,-,CASSYGRHGELFF,TGTGCCAGCAGTTACGGCCGGCACGGGGAGCTGTTTTTT
TRBJ2-1,-,TRBV6-2/TRBV6-3,-,CASIGVSYNEQFF,TGTGCCAGCATCGGGGTCTCCTACAATGAGCAGTTCTTC
TRBJ1-1,medium-sized,TRBV12-3/TRBV12-4,-,CASGRDLNTEAFF,TGTGCCAGCGGAAGGGATCTGAACACTGAAGCTTTCTTT
TRBJ2-5,medium-sized,TRBV11-2,TRBD2,CASSKGEAGGPRETQYF,TGTGCCAGCAGCAAGGGAGAAGCGGGAGGGCCTAGGGAGACCCAGTACTTC
TRBJ2-2,few,TRBV6-2/TRBV6-3,-,CASSPITGITNTGELFF,TGTGCCAGCAGTCCGATTACAGGGATCACGAACACCGGGGAGCTGTTTTTT
TRBJ2-7,few,TRBV7-9,-,CASSLGGISYEQYF,TGTGCCAGCAGCTTAGGGGGAATCTCCTACGAGCAGTACTTC
TRBJ1-5,-,TRBV4-1,TRBD1,CASSSTGATNQPQHF,TGCGCCAGCAGCTCGACAGGGGCTACCAATCAGCCCCAGCATTTT
TRBJ2-7,-,TRBV10-3,TRBD1,CAISRPAGQGYEQYF,TGTGCCATCAGTCGCCCCGCGGGACAGGGATACGAGCAGTACTTC
TRBJ2-7,few,TRBV5-1,TRBD2,CASSLSPSGYSNEQYF,TGCGCCAGCAGCTTATCCCCTAGCGGGTATTCTAATGAGCAGTACTTC
TRBJ1-4,-,TRBV28,-,CASSPGEVIEKLFF,TGTGCCAGCAGTCCCGGGGAGGTCATTGAAAAACTGTTTTTT
TRBJ2-7,few,TRBV5-8,-,CASSLGQGGIYEQYF,TGTGCCAGCAGCTTGGGGCAGGGCGGAATCTACGAGCAGTACTTC
TRBJ2-2,-,TRBV11-1,-,CASSIREPGELFF,TGTGCCAGCAGCATCAGGGAGCCCGGGGAGCTGTTTTTT
TRBJ2-7,few,TRBV5-5,-,CASSLVWNSISSYEQYF,TGTGCCAGCAGCTTGGTGTGGAATTCAATAAGCTCCTACGAGCAGTACTTC
TRBJ1-2,-,TRBV7-9,-,CASSQRGSYYTF,TGTGCCAGCAGCCAGAGGGGATCATACTACACCTTC
TRBJ2-3,few,TRBV4-2,TRBD2,CASSPVSGKGDTQYF,TGTGCCAGCAGCCCCGTTAGCGGGAAGGGAGATACGCAGTATTTT
TRBJ2-5,few,TRBV5-4,-,CASSLGGARAETQYF,TGTGCCAGCAGCTTGGGCGGGGCACGGGCAGAGACCCAGTACTTC